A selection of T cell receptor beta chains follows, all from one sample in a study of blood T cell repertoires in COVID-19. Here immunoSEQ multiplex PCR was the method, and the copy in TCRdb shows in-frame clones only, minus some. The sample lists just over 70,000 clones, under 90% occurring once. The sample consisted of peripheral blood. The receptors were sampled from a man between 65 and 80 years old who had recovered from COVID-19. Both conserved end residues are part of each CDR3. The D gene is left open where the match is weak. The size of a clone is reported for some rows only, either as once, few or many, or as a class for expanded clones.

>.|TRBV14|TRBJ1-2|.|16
TGTGCCAGCAGCCAATCTGGTGACAGGTCAACCTATGGCTACACCTTC
CASSQSGDRSTYGYTF
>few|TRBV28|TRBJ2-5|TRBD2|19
TGTGCCAGCAGACCGATTGTAATCCGAGGCCTGGAGCGGGGAGAGACCCAGTACTTC
CASRPIVIRGLERGETQYF
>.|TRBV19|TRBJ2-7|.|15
TGTGCCAGTAGTCAGCGGGCCTTTAGCTCCTACGAGCAGTACTTC
CASSQRAFSSYEQYF
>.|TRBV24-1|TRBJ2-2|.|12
TGTGCCACCAGGGGGAGCACCGGGGAGCTGTTTTTT
CATRGSTGELFF
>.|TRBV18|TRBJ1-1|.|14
TGTGCCAGCTCACCAGCGGGGATGAACACTGAAGCTTTCTTT
CASSPAGMNTEAFF
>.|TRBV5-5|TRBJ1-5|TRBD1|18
TGTGCCAGCAGCTTGGAGCGACAGGGGGTGTATAGCAATCAGCCCCAGCATTTT
CASSLERQGVYSNQPQHF
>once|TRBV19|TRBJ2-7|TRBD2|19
TGTGCCAGTACCCCAGGACTAGCGGGAGGGAGGAACCCCTCCTACGAGCAGTACTTC
CASTPGLAGGRNPSYEQYF
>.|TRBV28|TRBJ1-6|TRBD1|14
TGTGCCAGCAGCGCTGGACAGGTCGGGCCCAGGGGGGACTTT
CASSAGQVGPRGDF
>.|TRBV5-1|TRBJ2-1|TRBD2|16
TGCGCCAGCAGCTCTCGACCTAGCGGGAGGGCCTTTGAGCAGTTCTTC
CASSSRPSGRAFEQFF
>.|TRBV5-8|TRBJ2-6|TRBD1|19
TGTGCCAGCAGCTTGGCCGGGGGACAGGATCTTTCTGGGGCCAACGTCCTGACTTTC
CASSLAGGQDLSGANVLTF
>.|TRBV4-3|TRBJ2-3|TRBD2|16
TGCGCCAGCAGCCAACGAGCGGGGCCTAGCACAGATACGCAGTATTTT
CASSQRAGPSTDTQYF
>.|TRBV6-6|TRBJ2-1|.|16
TGTGCCAGCAGTTTTGGGGGGGCCGACTCCTACAATGAGCAGTTCTTC
CASSFGGADSYNEQFF
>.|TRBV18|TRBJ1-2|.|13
TGTGCCAGCTCACCGGCGGATGACTATGGCTACACCTTC
CASSPADDYGYTF
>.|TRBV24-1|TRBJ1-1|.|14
TGTGCCACCAGTGATGGTCAGGGTGGCACTGAAGCTTTCTTT
CATSDGQGGTEAFF
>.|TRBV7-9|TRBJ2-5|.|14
TGTGCCAGCAGCTTAAATGATGGGCGAGAGACCCAGTACTTC
CASSLNDGRETQYF
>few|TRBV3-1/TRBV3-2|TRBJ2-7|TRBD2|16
TGTGCCAGCAGCCAACGACTAGCGGGAGGCTCGTACGAGCAGTACTTC
CASSQRLAGGSYEQYF
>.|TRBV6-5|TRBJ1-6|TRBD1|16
TGTGCCAGCAGTTCCCCGGGACAGGGCTCCGGCTCACCCCTCCACTTT
CASSSPGQGSGSPLHF
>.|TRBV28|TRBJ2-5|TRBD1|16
TGTGCCAGCAGTTCCGGGACAGGCCTTAGCCGCCAGACCCAGTACTTC
CASSSGTGLSRQTQYF
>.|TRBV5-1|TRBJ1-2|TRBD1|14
TGCGCCAGCAGCTTCGGGGGACAGACCTATGGCTACACCTTC
CASSFGGQTYGYTF
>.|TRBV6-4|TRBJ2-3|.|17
TGTGCCAGCAGCCCTCGGCCGGGACTCCAAAACACAGATACGCAGTATTTT
CASSPRPGLQNTDTQYF
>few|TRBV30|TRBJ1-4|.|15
TGTGCCTGGAGACCCGGGGTGGGGAATAATGAAAAACTGTTTTTT
CAWRPGVGNNEKLFF
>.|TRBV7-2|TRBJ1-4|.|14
TGTGCCAGCAGCCTCGACCGGAGAGATGAAAAACTGTTTTTT
CASSLDRRDEKLFF
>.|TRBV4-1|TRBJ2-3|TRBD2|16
TGCGCCAGCAGTGGGTGGCGGGAGGGTTTCACAGATACGCAGTATTTT
CASSGWREGFTDTQYF
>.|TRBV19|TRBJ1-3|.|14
TGTGCCAGTAGTATTACAGGGCCTGGAAACACCATATATTTT
CASSITGPGNTIYF
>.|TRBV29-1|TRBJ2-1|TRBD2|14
TGCAGCTCCAGAGGTGGACTAGCGGCCAATGAGCAGTTCTTC
CSSRGGLAANEQFF
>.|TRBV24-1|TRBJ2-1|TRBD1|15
TGTGCCACCAGTGATTTAGATTACGGGACAGGAGGGAAGTTCTTC
CATSDLDYGTGGKFF
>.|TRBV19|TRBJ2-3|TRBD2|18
TGTGCCAGTCGAGACCCGGGACTAGCGCTCGGGGGTGCAGATACGCAGTATTTT
CASRDPGLALGGADTQYF
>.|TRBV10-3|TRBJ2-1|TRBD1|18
TGTGCCATCAGTGAGTCGACTCGGGGACAGGGGTCCGTCAATGAGCAGTTCTTC
CAISESTRGQGSVNEQFF
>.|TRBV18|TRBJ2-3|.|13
TGTGCCAGCTCACCCCTAGAAGGAGATACGCAGTATTTT
CASSPLEGDTQYF